This paragraph covers one T cell receptor beta chain sequence. Its antigen remains unidentified. The record has no base qualities; no much larger clone is one base away. The 39 donors, aged roughly 6 to 100 years, were systemically healthy Caucasian individuals from Russia. Each donor gave about 9.2 milliliters of peripheral blood, drawn into EDTA-treated Vacutainer tubes. Ficoll-Paque density-gradient centrifugation was used to isolate PBMCs, with at least 6 million per sample. Total RNA, at least 5 micrograms per sample, was extracted from PBMCs with Trizol reagent. For every donor, flow cytometry on a PBMC aliquot measured the percentage of naive CD45RAhigh/CD27high T cells. The entry originates in a study of blood T cells in healthy people across ages (dated by TCRdb to the mid-2010s). For the wider study: In model experiments, template switching captured about one uniquely barcoded TCR beta cDNA molecule for every two T cells. To track age-related changes in TCR beta repertoire diversity, the study relied on deep sequencing normalized with unique cDNA molecular identifiers. Four age groups were formed from the donors: young (average roughly 16 years), middle-aged (approximately 40), aged (approximately 60) and long-lived (about 80). To avoid experimental bias, donors of different ages were randomly spread across the sequencing lanes. The study analyzed two additional independent replicas of 1 million unique cDNA reads from the same blood draw for two donors, one aged 18 to 30 and one aged 80 or older. Overall results and qualifications from the work: Because the CMV infection status of the donors was unknown, age-related changes in expanded clonotypes may potentially have been confounded. Observed TCR beta diversity correlated strongly with the percentage of naive T cells measured by flow cytometry. Estimates of total diversity from one million sequenced T cells were regarded as lower bounds and underestimates. Because profiling used bulk unsorted PBMCs, naive and antigen-experienced compartments could not be compared conclusively. Observed TCR beta diversity per million T cells fell roughly linearly with age, and a significant reduction was already apparent by age roughly 40. Compared with the aged group, more naive CD4+ T cells, fewer expanded clones and increased TCR diversity were shown by the long-lived group, suggesting age selection.

Library prep was done by 5' RACE. TCRdb shows the sequencer as Illumina HiSeq 2500. A second about 7 to 11 cycle PCR used a sample-barcoded 5' primer and a J-beta primer mix. Each TCR beta cDNA molecule received a unique molecular identifier from a template-switch 5' adaptor carrying 12 random nucleotides. Each sample yielded at least 2.5 million CDR3-containing paired-end reads. All of the RNA was converted into first-strand cDNA using the Mint cDNA synthesis kit, with a TRBC-specific oligonucleotide serving as the primer. Following uracil-DNA glycosylase treatment, a first 18-cycle PCR with universal primers M1SS and BC2_uni_R was performed on all cDNA. The source study handled its data this way. Normalization of each sample was performed by random selection of 1 million high-quality reads, each carrying a distinct molecular identifier. Instead of being binned into consensus sequences, reads that shared molecular identifiers were thrown out. MiTCR, run with a Q25 quality threshold and the strictest error-elimination algorithm, handled CDR3 identification, clonotype clustering and error correction. A nonparametric unseen species model using Euler transformation provided a lower-bound estimate of total TCR beta diversity. TCRdb ran its own pipeline on the public reads, namely fastp trimming at Q25 and MiXCR clone calling, and kept in-frame beta chains. Rows are combined by CDR3 protein, so each entry shows the most common genes and DNA. These V and J calls are TCRdb output, not the study's own analysis. For this sample the table gives 1.5 million or so distinct CDR3 sequences, of which 42% were detected only once. The biggest ten clones account for more than 4% of the sample.

There are 14 amino acids in the CDR3, from cysteine to phenylalanine inclusive. CDR3 DNA is the only sequence kept; it has 42 bases, read in frame from the first base. V lost 3 bases and J lost 0 bases; the stretch between them is 6 bases long. From the germline V gene, CDR1 is SNHLY and CDR2 is FYNNEI. The sample consisted of blood. Recombination joined TRBV2 with TRBJ1-5; confidence is insufficient to name the D gene. The receptor's source is a woman aged 18-35 years in good health. The CDR3 region has the sequence CASSDASSNQPQHF. DNA sequence: TGTGCCAGCAGTGATGCGAGTAGCAATCAGCCCCAGCATTTT.